One and the same sample provided the 2 T cell receptor beta chains below, sequenced in a study of CD8+ T cells in alopecia areata. Following RNA extraction, reverse transcription yielded cDNA that acted as the sequencing template. Some clones are missing from TCRdb's copy, which holds only in-frame ones; the method was immunoSEQ multiplex PCR. Here the sample spans roughly 120,000 clones, roughly 69% being singletons. Sequencing used CD4+ T cells sorted from blood. The origin of the receptors is a human donor in good health.

The table lists this clone with a count of one. CDR3 sequence: CSVGGAGLMEQYF. The CDR3 DNA follows: TGCAGCGTTGGGGGTGCGGGGTTAATGGAGCAGTACTTC. J is TRBJ2-7 and V is TRBV29-1, with a tentative D call TRBD2 (6 bases). This CDR3 region has 13 residues. V was shortened by 4 bases and J by 7 bases, with 17 bases between the two germline ends. Germline V CDR1 and CDR2: SQVTM, ANQGSEA.

This clone was found a few times. This chain uses TRBV5-1 with TRBJ2-2; D is uncertain. The CDR3 spans 13 residues. Germline V gives CDR1 SGHRS, CDR2 YFSETQ. V lost 0 bases and J lost 5, with 5 bases in between. CDR3 region: CASSLAVTGELFF. The CDR3 nucleotides read TGCGCCAGCAGCTTGGCGGTTACCGGGGAGCTGTTTTTT.